This T cell receptor beta chain was observed in a study of identical twins. Via MiXCR, TCRdb re-called the 5' RACE reads, giving one row per CDR3 protein. This table has under 900,000 distinct CDR3 sequences, 12% appearing once. The study, taken as a whole, reports: Findings came from cross-sectional statistics, without long-term follow-up of donors.

Germline lookup yields CDR1 MNHNS and CDR2 SASEGT. The CDR3 sequence is 16 residues long. V shed 3 bases and J 6 bases; nucleotides not matched to a gene: 6. A word on this clonotype: Its antigen remains unknown.

This same sample was also taken into another study, of yellow fever vaccine responses in identical twins.

This TCR was sampled from a woman younger than 30 in good health. Material: PBMCs. The chain employs TRBV6-1 and TRBJ2-1; 12 nucleotides line up with TRBD2. The CDR3 region is CASSEQLAGGGNEQFF. DNA for the CDR3: TGTGCCAGCAGTGAGCAGCTAGCGGGAGGGGGCAATGAGCAGTTCTTC.